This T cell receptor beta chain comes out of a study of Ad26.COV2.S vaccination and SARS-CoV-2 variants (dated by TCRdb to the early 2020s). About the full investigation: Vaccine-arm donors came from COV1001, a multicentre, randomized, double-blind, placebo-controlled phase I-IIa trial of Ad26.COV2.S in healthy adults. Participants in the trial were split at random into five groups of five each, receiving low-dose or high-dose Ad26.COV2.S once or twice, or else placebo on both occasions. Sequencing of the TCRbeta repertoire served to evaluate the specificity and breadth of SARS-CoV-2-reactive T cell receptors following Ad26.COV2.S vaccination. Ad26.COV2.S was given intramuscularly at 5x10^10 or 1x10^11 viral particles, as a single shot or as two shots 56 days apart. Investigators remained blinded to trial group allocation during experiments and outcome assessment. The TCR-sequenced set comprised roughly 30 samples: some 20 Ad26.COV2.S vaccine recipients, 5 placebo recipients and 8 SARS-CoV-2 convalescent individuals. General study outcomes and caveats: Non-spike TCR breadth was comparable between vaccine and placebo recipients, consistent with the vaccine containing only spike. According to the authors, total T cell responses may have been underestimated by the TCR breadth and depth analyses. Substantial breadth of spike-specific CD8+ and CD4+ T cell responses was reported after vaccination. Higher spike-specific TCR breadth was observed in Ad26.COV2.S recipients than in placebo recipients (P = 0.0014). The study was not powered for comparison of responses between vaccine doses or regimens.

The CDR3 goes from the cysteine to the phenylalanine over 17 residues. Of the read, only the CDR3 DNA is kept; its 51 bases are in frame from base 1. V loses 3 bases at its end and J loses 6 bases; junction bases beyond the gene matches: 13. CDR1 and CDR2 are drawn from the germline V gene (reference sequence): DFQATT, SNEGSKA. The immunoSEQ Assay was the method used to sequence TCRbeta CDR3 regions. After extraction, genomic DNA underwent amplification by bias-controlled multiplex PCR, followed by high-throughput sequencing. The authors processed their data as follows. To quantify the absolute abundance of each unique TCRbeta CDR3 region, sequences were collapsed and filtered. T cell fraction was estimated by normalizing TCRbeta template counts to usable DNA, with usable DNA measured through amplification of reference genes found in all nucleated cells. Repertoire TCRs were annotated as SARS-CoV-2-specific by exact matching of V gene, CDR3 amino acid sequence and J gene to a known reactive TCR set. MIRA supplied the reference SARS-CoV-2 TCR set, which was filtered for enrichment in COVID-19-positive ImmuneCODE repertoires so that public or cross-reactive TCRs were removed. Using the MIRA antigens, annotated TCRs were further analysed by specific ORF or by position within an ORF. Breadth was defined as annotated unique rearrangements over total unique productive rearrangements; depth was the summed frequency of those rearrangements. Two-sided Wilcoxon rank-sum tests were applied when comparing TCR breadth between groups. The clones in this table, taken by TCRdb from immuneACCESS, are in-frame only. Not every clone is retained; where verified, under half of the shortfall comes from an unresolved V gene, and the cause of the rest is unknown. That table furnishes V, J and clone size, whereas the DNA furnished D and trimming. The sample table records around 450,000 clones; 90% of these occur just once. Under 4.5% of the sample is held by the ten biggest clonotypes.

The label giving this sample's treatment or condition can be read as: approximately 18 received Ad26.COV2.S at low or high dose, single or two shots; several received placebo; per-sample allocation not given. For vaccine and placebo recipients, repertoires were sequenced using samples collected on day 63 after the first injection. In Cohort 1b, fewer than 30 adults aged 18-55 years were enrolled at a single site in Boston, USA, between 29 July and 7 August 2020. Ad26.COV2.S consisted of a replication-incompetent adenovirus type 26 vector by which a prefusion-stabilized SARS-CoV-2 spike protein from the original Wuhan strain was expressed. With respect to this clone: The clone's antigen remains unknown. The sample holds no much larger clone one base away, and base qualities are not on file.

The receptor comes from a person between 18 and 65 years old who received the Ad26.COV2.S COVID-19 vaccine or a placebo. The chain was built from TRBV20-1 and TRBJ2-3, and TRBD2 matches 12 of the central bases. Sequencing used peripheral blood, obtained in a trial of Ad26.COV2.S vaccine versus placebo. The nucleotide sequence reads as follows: TGCAGTGCTAGTCCCAATCTAGGACTAGCGGGAATGGATACGCAGTATTTT. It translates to CSASPNLGLAGMDTQYF.